The rows below give T cell receptor beta chains drawn from one sample of a study of siplizumab effects on memory and regulatory T cells. Clones were sequenced by immunoSEQ multiplex PCR, and TCRdb holds only the in-frame ones, with some missing. The data hold approximately 100,000 clones, with around 90% observed a single time. Specimen: non-Treg CD4+ T cells sorted from blood. Every receptor here comes from a human donor in good health. Each CDR3 is given with its conserved first and last residue. A D gene is named only where the DNA matches it firmly. Clone size is shown for a subset of rows, as once, few, many or a class of expanded clone.

TRBD1	-	TRBV28	TRBJ1-6	TGTGCCAGCAACCCGACAGGGGGCTTCGGTTATAATTCACCCCTCCACTTT	CASNPTGGFGYNSPLHF
-	-	TRBV5-6	TRBJ2-2	TGTGCCAGCAGCTTGGGTTCTACCCTGAACACCGGGGAGCTGTTTTTT	CASSLGSTLNTGELFF
TRBD2	-	TRBV6-4	TRBJ2-1	TGTGCCAGCAGGGGAACTAGCGGGAGTTTTCCGTTCTTC	CASRGTSGSFPFF
TRBD2	-	TRBV6-1	TRBJ2-1	TGTGCCAGCAGTGAAATACTAGCGGGAGATTGGAATGAGCAGTTCTTC	CASSEILAGDWNEQFF
TRBD1	-	TRBV27	TRBJ2-5	TGTGCCAGCAGGAGGACAGGGGACAACCAAGAGACCCAGTACTTC	CASRRTGDNQETQYF
TRBD2	-	TRBV30	TRBJ2-3	TGTGCCTGGATGGGAGGGAGGGCCCGTAGCACAGATACGCAGTATTTT	CAWMGGRARSTDTQYF
-	-	TRBV30	TRBJ1-1	TGTGCCTGGAGTCAATTACGGAACACTGAAGCTTTCTTT	CAWSQLRNTEAFF
-	once	TRBV5-1	TRBJ1-2	TGCGCCAGCAGCCCAGCCCGCCCAGGGCTCCTTGGCTACACCTTC	CASSPARPGLLGYTF
TRBD2	-	TRBV23-1	TRBJ2-3	TGCGCCAGCAGTCAATTACAGCGGGAGTCGGCGGATACGCAGTATTTT	CASSQLQRESADTQYF
-	-	TRBV6-1	TRBJ2-1	TGTGCCAGCAGGATTTTAAACTCCTACAATGAGCAGTTCTTC	CASRILNSYNEQFF
-	-	TRBV6-5	TRBJ1-5	TGTGCCAGCAGTTACGAACGGATCAATCAGCCCCAGCATTTT	CASSYERINQPQHF
-	-	TRBV2	TRBJ2-7	TGTGCCAGCAGTGTTCGAAGCGGGGACAGCTCCTACGAGCAGTACTTC	CASSVRSGDSSYEQYF
TRBD2	-	TRBV5-6	TRBJ2-3	TGTGCCAGCAGCGCCATTGGGTTCCCTAGCGGGAGCATAGGAGATACGCAGTATTTT	CASSAIGFPSGSIGDTQYF
-	-	TRBV18	TRBJ2-7	TGTGCCAGCTCACCCGGGACCAATAGCCTCGAGCAGTACTTC	CASSPGTNSLEQYF
-	-	TRBV5-6	TRBJ2-2	TGTGCCAGCAGCCTGGACACCGGGGAGCTGTTTTTT	CASSLDTGELFF
-	-	TRBV11-3	TRBJ2-7	TGTGCCAGCAGTCCGAGTTCCTACGAGCAGTACTTC	CASSPSSYEQYF
-	-	TRBV4-3	TRBJ2-7	TGCGCCAGCAGCCAACTCGGGACCTCCCACGAGCAGTACTTC	CASSQLGTSHEQYF
-	-	TRBV7-2	TRBJ1-5	TGTGCCAGCAGCCCCTGGGGGTCGGGTAATCAGCCCCAGCATTTT	CASSPWGSGNQPQHF
-	few	TRBV5-4	TRBJ2-2	TGTGCCAGCAGCTTGGCTCCGAAAACGAACACCGGGGAGCTGTTTTTT	CASSLAPKTNTGELFF
-	-	TRBV28	TRBJ1-2	TGTGCCAGCAGTACGGGATCCGCGTATTATGGCTACACCTTC	CASSTGSAYYGYTF
TRBD1	-	TRBV25-1	TRBJ1-1	TGTGCCAGCAGTGGACAGGGGGCGCGGACTGAAGCTTTCTTT	CASSGQGARTEAFF
-	-	TRBV12-5	TRBJ1-5	TGTGCTAGTGGTTTGCCGGGGAATAGCAATCAGCCCCAGCATTTT	CASGLPGNSNQPQHF
-	-	TRBV7-6	TRBJ2-2	TGTGCCAGCAGCGCCAACGTGGGGGTCGGGGAGCTGTTTTTT	CASSANVGVGELFF
-	-	TRBV7-9	TRBJ1-2	TGTGCCAGCAGCTTCCCGACAGGCCTAGGGGGCTACACCTTC	CASSFPTGLGGYTF
-	once	TRBV19	TRBJ2-3	TGTGCCAGTAGTACCAGTACGGGCACAGATACGCAGTATTTT	CASSTSTGTDTQYF
-	-	TRBV6-6	TRBJ1-5	TGTGCCAGCAGTTACGCCAGGGCGGCTCAGCCCCAGCATTTT	CASSYARAAQPQHF
TRBD2	few	TRBV2	TRBJ2-7	TGTGCCAGCAGTGCTGCTAGCGGGACGTCCTACGAGCAGTACTTC	CASSAASGTSYEQYF
-	-	TRBV6-5	TRBJ2-3	TGTGCCAGCAGTTACTGGGTGGGGGCCCTCACAGATACGCAGTATTTT	CASSYWVGALTDTQYF
-	-	TRBV7-9	TRBJ2-7	TGTGCCAGCAGCTTGCTACAGACCGCCGCCGAGCAGTACTTC	CASSLLQTAAEQYF
-	-	TRBV18	TRBJ1-5	TGTGCCAGCTCACCCCCCGCCGGGGCCGGTCAGCCCCAGCATTTT	CASSPPAGAGQPQHF
-	-	TRBV2	TRBJ1-1	TGTGCCAGCGTTTTGGAGGGGTTGGACACTGAAGCTTTCTTT	CASVLEGLDTEAFF
TRBD1	-	TRBV2	TRBJ2-7	TGTGCCAGCTCTAGGGGGCACGAGCAGTACTTC	CASSRGHEQYF
-	-	TRBV27	TRBJ2-3	TGTGCCAGCAGGCCACTAGCTAGCACAGATACGCAGTATTTT	CASRPLASTDTQYF
-	once	TRBV29-1	TRBJ2-3	TGCAGCGTTGGAGGGGTTAGCACAGATACGCAGTATTTT	CSVGGVSTDTQYF
-	once	TRBV6-1	TRBJ1-1	TGTGCCAGCAGTGAAAGGGCCCAGAGTTGGAACACTGAAGCTTTCTTT	CASSERAQSWNTEAFF
-	-	TRBV20-1	TRBJ2-7	TGCAGTGTCAGAGGGTCCTACGAGCAGTACTTC	CSVRGSYEQYF
-	once	TRBV7-9	TRBJ2-3	TGTGCCAGCAGCTTTAGAGATACGCAGTATTTT	CASSFRDTQYF
-	-	TRBV6-1	TRBJ1-5	TGTGCCAGCAGTGAAAGTATAGGGCCCTATCAGCCCCAGCATTTT	CASSESIGPYQPQHF
-	-	TRBV11-2	TRBJ2-5	TGTGCCAGCAGCTTAGACTGGGGCAGCGCAGAGACCCAGTACTTC	CASSLDWGSAETQYF
-	-	TRBV25-1	TRBJ2-3	TGTGCCAGCAGTGAAGGCTCGGCAGATACGCAGTATTTT	CASSEGSADTQYF
-	-	TRBV7-9	TRBJ1-6	TGTGCCAGCAGCTTAAGTCGGGATTCACCCCTCCACTTT	CASSLSRDSPLHF
-	-	TRBV14	TRBJ2-2	TGTGCCAGCAGCCAAGACTATAGCACCGGGGAGCTGTTTTTT	CASSQDYSTGELFF
TRBD1	-	TRBV19	TRBJ2-1	TGTGCCAGTAGTATGGACGGACAGGGGGTCTACAATGAGCAGTTCTTC	CASSMDGQGVYNEQFF
-	-	TRBV30	TRBJ2-3	TGTGCCTGGAGTTCGGACGCCTCCCTCACAGATACGCAGTATTTT	CAWSSDASLTDTQYF
TRBD2	-	TRBV7-2	TRBJ2-2	TGTGCCAGCAGCTCAGGGACTAGCGGGAGGACCGGGGAGCTGTTTTTT	CASSSGTSGRTGELFF
-	-	TRBV5-5	TRBJ1-5	TGTGCCAGCAGCTACGGATTAGATCAGCCCCAGCATTTT	CASSYGLDQPQHF
-	-	TRBV7-8	TRBJ2-5	TGTGCCAGCAGCTTAGATAGGACGGAGACCCAGTACTTC	CASSLDRTETQYF
-	-	TRBV2	TRBJ1-3	TGTGCCAGCAGTCCACAGGGATCCCGCTCTGGAAACACCATATATTTT	CASSPQGSRSGNTIYF
TRBD1	once	TRBV10-3	TRBJ1-4	TGTGCCATCAGCCCGACAGGGGTGGGCGGAAAACTGTTTTTT	CAISPTGVGGKLFF
TRBD1	-	TRBV5-1	TRBJ2-7	TGCGCCAGCAGCTCGACAGGGGGTAACTACGAGCAGTACTTC	CASSSTGGNYEQYF
TRBD1	-	TRBV6-5	TRBJ2-2	TGTGCCAGCAGCAGGACAGGGGTCGGGGAGCTGTTTTTT	CASSRTGVGELFF
TRBD2	-	TRBV6-5	TRBJ2-7	TGTGCCAGCAGTTACTCGACAAGCGGGAGCTACGAGCAGTACTTC	CASSYSTSGSYEQYF